A few counts support the clone carrying this T cell receptor (beta chain). The entry originates in a study of cytomegalovirus exposure and HLA in healthy donors. The PCR was carried out with 60 Vbeta primers and 13 Jbeta primers. Libraries were prepared by immunoSEQ multiplex PCR; TCRdb keeps only in-frame clonotypes and omits some of them. The sample gives more than 150,000 clones, 81% of which show up once; 1.3% is in the top ten. CDR3 length: 15 amino acids. Germline V lookup: CDR1 SGHNT, CDR2 YYREEE (reference sequence). V dropped 1 base and J dropped 1 base, with 11 bases sitting between them. Input material: PBMCs. This clonotype was obtained from a man aged 45-65 years in good health and CMV-seropositive. V gene TRBV5-4 combines with J gene TRBJ1-1, with D uncertain. The CDR3 region has the DNA TGTGCCAGCAGCTTGAGAGGGAACGGGAACACTGAAGCTTTCTTT. Translation gives CASSLRGNGNTEAFF. Using reference TRBV5-4 and TRBJ1-1 for the parts outside the CDR3, the full variable domain is ETGVTQSPTHLIKTRGQQVTLRCSSQSGHNTVSWYQQALGQGPQFIFQYYREEENGRGNFPPRFSGLQFPNYSSELNVNALELDDSALYLCASSLRGNGNTEAFFGQGTRLTVV.